This TCR beta chain was identified in a study of T cell responses to AZD1222 COVID-19 vaccine. Trimming took 9 bases from V and 5 from J, leaving 21 bases between them. Germline V gene data show CDR1 as SGHRS and CDR2 as YFSETQ. This CDR3 region has 16 residues. Produced via immunoSEQ multiplex PCR; TCRdb's table is partial and in-frame only. The top ten clones hold 1.5% to 2% of a sample with roughly 93,000 clones, 89% of them seen once. Sample: peripheral blood, taken on day 0 of AZD1222 vaccination. The sequence was obtained from an adult in good health. The V gene is TRBV5-1, the J gene TRBJ1-6, with D hard to call. CDR3 sequence reads: CATRATEAGHNSPLHF. CDR3 nucleotide sequence: TGCGCCACCAGAGCTACCGAAGCAGGACATAATTCACCCCTCCACTTT.